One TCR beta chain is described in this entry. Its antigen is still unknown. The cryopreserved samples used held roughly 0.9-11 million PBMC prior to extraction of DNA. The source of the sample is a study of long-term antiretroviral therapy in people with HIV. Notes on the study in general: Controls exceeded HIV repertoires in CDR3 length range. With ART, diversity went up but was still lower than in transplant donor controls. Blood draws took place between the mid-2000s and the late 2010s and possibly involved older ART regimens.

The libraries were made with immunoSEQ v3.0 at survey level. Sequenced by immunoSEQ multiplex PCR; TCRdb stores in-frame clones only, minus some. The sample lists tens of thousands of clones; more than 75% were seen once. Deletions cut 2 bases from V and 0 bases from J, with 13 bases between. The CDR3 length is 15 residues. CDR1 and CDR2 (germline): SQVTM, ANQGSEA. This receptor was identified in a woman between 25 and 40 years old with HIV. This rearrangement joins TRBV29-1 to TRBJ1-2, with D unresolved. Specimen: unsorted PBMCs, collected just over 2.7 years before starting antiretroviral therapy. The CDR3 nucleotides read TGCAGCGTTGAACGATCACATGGAACTAACTATGGCTACACCTTC. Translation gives CSVERSHGTNYGYTF.